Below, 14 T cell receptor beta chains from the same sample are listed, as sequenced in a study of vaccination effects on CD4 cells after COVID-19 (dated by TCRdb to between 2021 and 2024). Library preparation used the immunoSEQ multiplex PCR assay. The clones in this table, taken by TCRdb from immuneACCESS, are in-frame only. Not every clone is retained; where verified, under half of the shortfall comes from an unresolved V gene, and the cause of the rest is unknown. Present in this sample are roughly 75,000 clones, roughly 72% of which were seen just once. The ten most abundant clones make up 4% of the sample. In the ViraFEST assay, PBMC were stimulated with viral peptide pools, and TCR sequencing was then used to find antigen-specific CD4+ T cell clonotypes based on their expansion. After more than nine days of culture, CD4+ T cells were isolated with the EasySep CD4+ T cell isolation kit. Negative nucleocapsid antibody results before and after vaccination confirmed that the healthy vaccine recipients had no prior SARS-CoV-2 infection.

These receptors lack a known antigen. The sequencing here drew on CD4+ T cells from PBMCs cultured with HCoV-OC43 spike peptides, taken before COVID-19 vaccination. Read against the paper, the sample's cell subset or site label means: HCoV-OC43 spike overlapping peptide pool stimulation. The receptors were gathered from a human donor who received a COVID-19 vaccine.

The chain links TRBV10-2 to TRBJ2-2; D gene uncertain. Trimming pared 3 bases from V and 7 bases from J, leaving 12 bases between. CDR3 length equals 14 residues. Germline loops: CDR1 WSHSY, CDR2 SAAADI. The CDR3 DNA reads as TGCGCCAGCAGTGAATCGCTAGGCCGCGGGGAGCTGTTTTTT. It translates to CASSESLGRGELFF.

The CDR3 DNA follows: TGTGCCAGCTCAAGGGGCAAAACTCAGCCCCAGCATTTT. Translation: CASSRGKTQPQHF. This sequence joins TRBV18 and TRBJ1-5; TRBD1 is a possible D gene (5 bases). CDR1 is KGHSH and CDR2 is LQKENI in the germline V gene. Trimming shortened V by 5 bases and J by 6 bases, and 11 bases separated the two germline ends. The CDR3 has 13 amino acids.

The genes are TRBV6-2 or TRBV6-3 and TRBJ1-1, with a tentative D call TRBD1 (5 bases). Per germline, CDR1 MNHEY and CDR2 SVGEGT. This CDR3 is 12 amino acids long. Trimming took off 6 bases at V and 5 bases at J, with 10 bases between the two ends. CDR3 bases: TGTGCCAGCAGCAGGGAGAGAACTGAAGCTTTCTTT. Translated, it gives CASSRERTEAFF.

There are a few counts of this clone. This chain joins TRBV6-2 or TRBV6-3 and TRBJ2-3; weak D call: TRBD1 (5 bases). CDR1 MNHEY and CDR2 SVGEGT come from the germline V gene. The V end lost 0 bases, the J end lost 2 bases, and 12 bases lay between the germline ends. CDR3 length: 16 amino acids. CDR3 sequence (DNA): TGTGCCAGCAGTTACTCGCGCGCAGGGTCCACAGATACGCAGTATTTT. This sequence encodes CASSYSRAGSTDTQYF.

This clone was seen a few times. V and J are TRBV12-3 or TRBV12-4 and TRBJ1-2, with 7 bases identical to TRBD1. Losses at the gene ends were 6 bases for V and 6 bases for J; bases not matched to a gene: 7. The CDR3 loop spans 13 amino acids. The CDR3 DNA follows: TGTGCCAGCAGCCCCGGGACAGCAGATGGCTACACCTTC. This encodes CASSPGTADGYTF.

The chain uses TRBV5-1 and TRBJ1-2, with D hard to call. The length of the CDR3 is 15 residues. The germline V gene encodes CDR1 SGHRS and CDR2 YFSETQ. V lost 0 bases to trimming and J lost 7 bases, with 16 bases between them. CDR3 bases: TGCGCCAGCAGCTTGGACCGTTCGGGTACGGGTGGCTACACCTTC. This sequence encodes CASSLDRSGTGGYTF.

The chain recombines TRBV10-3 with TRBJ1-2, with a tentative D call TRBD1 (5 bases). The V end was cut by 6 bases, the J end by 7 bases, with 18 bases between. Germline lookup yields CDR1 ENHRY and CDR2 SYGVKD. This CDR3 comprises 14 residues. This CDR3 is CAISADLPGGGYTF. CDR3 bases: TGTGCCATCAGCGCGGACCTTCCTGGGGGTGGCTACACCTTC.

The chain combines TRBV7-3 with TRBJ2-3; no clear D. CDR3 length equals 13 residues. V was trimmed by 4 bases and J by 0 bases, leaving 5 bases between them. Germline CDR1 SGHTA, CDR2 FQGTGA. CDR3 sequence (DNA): TGTGCCAGCAGCTCATGGAGCACAGATACGCAGTATTTT. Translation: CASSSWSTDTQYF.

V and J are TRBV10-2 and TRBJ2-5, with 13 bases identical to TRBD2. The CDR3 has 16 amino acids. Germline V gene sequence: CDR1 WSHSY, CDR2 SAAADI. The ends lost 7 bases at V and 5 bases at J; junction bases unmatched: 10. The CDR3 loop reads CASTRLAGGGSETQYF. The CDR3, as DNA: TGCGCCAGCACCAGACTAGCGGGGGGAGGATCGGAGACCCAGTACTTC.

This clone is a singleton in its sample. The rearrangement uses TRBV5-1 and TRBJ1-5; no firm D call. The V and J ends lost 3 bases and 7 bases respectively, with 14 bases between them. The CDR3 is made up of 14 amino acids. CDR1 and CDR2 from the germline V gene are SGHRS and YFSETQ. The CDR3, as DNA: TGCGCCAGCAGCTCGGAAAACGGTCGGCAGCCCCAGCATTTT. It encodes CASSSENGRQPQHF.

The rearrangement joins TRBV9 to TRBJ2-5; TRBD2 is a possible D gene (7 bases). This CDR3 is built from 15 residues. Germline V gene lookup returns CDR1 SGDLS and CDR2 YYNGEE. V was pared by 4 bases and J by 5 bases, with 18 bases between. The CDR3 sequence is CASSTRGALEETQYF. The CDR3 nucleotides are TGTGCCAGCAGCACCCGGGGGGCGTTGGAGGAGACCCAGTACTTC.

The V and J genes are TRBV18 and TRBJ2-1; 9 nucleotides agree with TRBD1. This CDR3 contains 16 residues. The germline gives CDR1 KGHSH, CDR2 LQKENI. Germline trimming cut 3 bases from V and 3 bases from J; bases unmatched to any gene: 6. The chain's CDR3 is CASSPVTGQGYNEQFF. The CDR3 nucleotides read TGTGCCAGCTCACCGGTTACGGGACAGGGCTACAATGAGCAGTTCTTC. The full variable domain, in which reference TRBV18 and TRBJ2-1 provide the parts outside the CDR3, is NAGVMQNPRHLVRRRGQEARLRCSPMKGHSHVYWYRQLPEEGLKFMVYLQKENIIDESGMPKERFSAEFPKEGPSILRIQQVVRGDSAAYFCASSPVTGQGYNEQFFGPGTRLTVL.

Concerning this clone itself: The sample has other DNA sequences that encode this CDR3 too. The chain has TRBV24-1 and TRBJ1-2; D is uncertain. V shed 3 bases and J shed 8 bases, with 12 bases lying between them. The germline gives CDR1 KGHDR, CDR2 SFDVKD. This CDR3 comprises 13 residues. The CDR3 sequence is CATSDPGRDGYTF. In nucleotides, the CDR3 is TGTGCCACCAGTGATCCGGGGAGAGACGGCTACACCTTC.

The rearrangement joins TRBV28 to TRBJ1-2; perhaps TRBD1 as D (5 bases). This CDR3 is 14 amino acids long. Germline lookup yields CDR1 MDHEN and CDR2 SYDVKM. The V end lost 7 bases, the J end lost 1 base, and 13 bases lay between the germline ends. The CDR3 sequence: CASKRGDLNYGYTF. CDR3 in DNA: TGTGCCAGCAAAAGGGGCGACCTTAACTATGGCTACACCTTC.